A selection of T cell receptor beta chains follows, all from one sample in a study of cytomegalovirus exposure and HLA in healthy donors. TCRdb's copy holds only in-frame clones and misses some; the assay was immunoSEQ multiplex PCR. The data contain approximately 150,000 clones, approximately 76% of them singletons. Sample: PBMCs. These receptors were collected from a woman between 18 and 29 years old in good health and CMV-seropositive. CDR3s include the opening cysteine and the closing phenylalanine or tryptophan. Each record gives: J gene, V gene, clone size, CDR3 protein. Size tells how often a clone was seen (once, few, many) or the class of an expanded clone, and some rows leave it out.

>TRBJ1-5|TRBV7-2|.
CASSRGQGAVGQPQHF
>TRBJ2-1|TRBV6-6|once
CASSYSRVYNEQFF
>TRBJ1-1|TRBV6-6|.
CASSYAGLNTEAFF
>TRBJ2-3|TRBV5-1|.
CASRLRTEDTQYF
>TRBJ2-2|TRBV4-1|.
CASSLPGTSGGVGTGELFF
>TRBJ1-6|TRBV11-2|once
CASSLFRAGESPLHF
>TRBJ2-1|TRBV7-9|.
CASSLVPKHEQFF
>.|TRBV5-6|.
CASSSAGSSYEQYF
>TRBJ2-7|TRBV2|few
CASRVTGNEQYF
>TRBJ2-3|TRBV2|.
CATNGGLFGGPGTDTQYF
>TRBJ2-1|TRBV5-1|once
CASSLTGEGMDEQFF
>TRBJ1-4|TRBV6-5|.
CASSGAENEKLFF
>.|TRBV4-3|.
CASSQDGTNSYEQYF
>TRBJ2-7|TRBV11-2|.
CASSLGRVYEQYF
>TRBJ1-2|TRBV7-9|.
CSSSQGSGQRPNYGYTF
>TRBJ1-2|TRBV27|.
CASREGASNYGYTF
>TRBJ1-2|TRBV28|few
CASSLAGRSGYTF
>TRBJ2-1|TRBV7-8|.
CASREPGVGNEQFF
>TRBJ1-3|TRBV28|.
CASSSRAGPYSGNTIYF
>TRBJ2-5|TRBV5-4|once
CASSSFKTSGGALAQYF
>TRBJ2-7|TRBV7-9|.
CASRRGTYEQYF
>TRBJ1-6|TRBV5-4|.
CASSLVPRSSPLHF
>TRBJ1-3|TRBV4-2|few
CASSQDRQRNSGNTIYF
>TRBJ2-2|TRBV4-3|.
CARVRRGNTGELFF
>TRBJ1-4|TRBV4-3|.
CASSQDMGEANEKLFF
>TRBJ1-1|TRBV19|.
CASSARDGTNTEAFF
>TRBJ1-2|TRBV5-6|once
CASSLTRGYGYTF
>TRBJ2-4|TRBV6-1|.
CASSRDRGDGIQYF
>TRBJ1-3|TRBV6-5|.
CASRATVGMDTIYF
>TRBJ2-1|TRBV5-5|.
CASSAWGGTALSEQFF
>TRBJ2-1|TRBV5-4|.
CASSLGGGAYNEQFF
>TRBJ2-3|TRBV5-1|.
CASSSRPGGTTDTQYF
>TRBJ2-5|TRBV6-5|few
CASSYWDWLGETQYF
>TRBJ1-1|TRBV15|few
CATSGAGGEAFF
>TRBJ2-3|TRBV7-9|.
CASSQGLAALTDTQYF
>TRBJ2-2|TRBV5-1|.
CASSSYTGELFF
>TRBJ1-4|TRBV14|.
CASSHRGLKEKLFF
>TRBJ1-2|TRBV4-3|.
CASSQDETDYGYTF
>TRBJ2-1|TRBV6-6|.
CASTAGAGNEQFF
>TRBJ2-7|TRBV9|.
CASSPAGGREFEQYF
>TRBJ2-3|TRBV4-3|.
CASSQAERNTDTQYF
>TRBJ2-3|TRBV6-5|.
CASSYSGQIQDTQYF
>TRBJ1-2|TRBV6-5|few
CASSYDRQGSPCGYTF